These 30 T cell receptor beta chains were all obtained from the same sample, sequenced in a study of a mutant IDH1 vaccine in newly diagnosed glioma. The assay was immunoSEQ multiplex PCR, and TCRdb's table has in-frame clones only and misses some. This sample has approximately 37,000 clones, with over 50% found just once. The time point: week 5, during vaccination. Each vaccine dose was 300 ug of mutant IDH1 20-mer peptide, with topical imiquimod. No antigen has been assigned to these receptors. Sequences were derived from PBMCs, sampled from a glioma patient whose treatment included an IDH1 peptide vaccine. The receptors here all came from a woman between 18 and 29 years old with glioma.

The chain employs TRBV7-8 and TRBJ2-2, with 10 nucleotides matching TRBD1. This CDR3 has 16 amino acids. The V segment lost 0 bases and the J segment 6 bases; nucleotides outside the gene matches: 4. Germline assignment: CDR1 SGHVS and CDR2 FQNEAQ. The CDR3 nucleotides are TGTGCCAGCAGCTTAGCTGGGACAGGGGCCCCCGGGGAGCTGTTTTTT. This sequence encodes CASSLAGTGAPGELFF.

The chain joins TRBV19 to TRBJ2-1, with a tentative D call TRBD1 (7 bases). Trimming shortened V by 7 bases and J by 10 bases, and 14 bases separated the two germline ends. This CDR3 is 12 amino acids long. The germline V gene has CDR1 LNHDA and CDR2 SQIVND (reference sequence). The CDR3 DNA follows: TGTGCCAGTACTCAGGGGGGATTCGAGCAGTTCTTC. It encodes CASTQGGFEQFF.

The V call is TRBV15, the J call TRBJ1-4; D uncertain. CDR3 size: 15 residues. The V and J ends lost 0 bases and 5 bases respectively, with 10 bases between them. Per germline, CDR1 LNHNV and CDR2 YYDKDF (reference sequence). CDR3 in amino acids: CATSRDPYANEKLFF. The CDR3 region has the DNA TGTGCCACCAGCAGAGATCCCTATGCCAATGAAAAACTGTTTTTT.

The V call is TRBV18, the J call TRBJ1-5; TRBD1 is a possible D gene (5 bases). CDR1 is KGHSH, CDR2 LQKENI, per germline. The V gene lost 6 bases and the J gene lost 5 bases, with 11 bases spanning the gap. The CDR3 contains 13 residues. CDR3 residues: CASSLGRDQPQHF. CDR3 nucleotides: TGTGCCAGCTCGCTGGGGCGGGATCAGCCCCAGCATTTT.

CDR3 in amino acids: CASSLEQNTDTQYF. DNA of the CDR3: TGCGCCAGCAGCTTGGAACAGAACACAGATACGCAGTATTTT. This sequence joins TRBV5-1 and TRBJ2-3; no definite D call. CDR3 length: 14 residues. Germline V gene data show CDR1 as SGHRS and CDR2 as YFSETQ. V dropped 0 bases and J dropped 2 bases, with 7 bases sitting between them.

The chain carries TRBV19 and TRBJ2-2, with D possibly being TRBD1 (5 bases). Germline CDR1 LNHDA, CDR2 SQIVND (reference sequence). With 10 bases removed from V and 5 bases from J, the gap between germline ends came to 17 bases. This CDR3 is 14 amino acids long. The CDR3 DNA sequence: TGTGCCACATTAATTCAGGGTGGGACCGGGGAGCTGTTTTTT. It is translated as CATLIQGGTGELFF.

V and J are TRBV5-1 and TRBJ2-2; 15 positions agree with TRBD2. The CDR3 runs to 19 residues. Germline-derived CDR1 and CDR2 are SGHRS and YFSETQ. Germline trimming cut 0 bases from V and 4 bases from J; bases unmatched to any gene: 7. The CDR3 loop is CASSLAGLAGGPRTGELFF. CDR3 in DNA: TGCGCCAGCAGCTTGGCCGGACTAGCGGGAGGGCCCCGCACCGGGGAGCTGTTTTTT.

The sample holds a few counts of this clone. The genes are TRBV13 and TRBJ1-2; D gene unclear. The CDR3 contains 13 residues. CDR1 is PRHDT, CDR2 FYEKMQ, per germline (reference sequence). V was shortened by 0 bases and J by 8 bases, with 10 bases between the two germline ends. The CDR3 is CASSLGSSEGYTF. The CDR3, as DNA: TGTGCCAGCAGCTTAGGGTCTTCTGAGGGCTACACCTTC.

This sequence joins TRBV7-2 and TRBJ2-3, with a tentative D call TRBD2 (7 bases). CDR3 length equals 14 residues. V was clipped by 1 base and J by 8 bases, with 13 bases between them. Looked up from germline, CDR1 is SGHTA and CDR2 is FQGNSA. DNA of the CDR3: TGTGCCAGCAGCTTAGAGGGGGGGCGAGGTACGCAGTATTTT. It encodes CASSLEGGRGTQYF.

This clone was detected only once. One end of the junction varies from germline; a read error may be responsible. This rearrangement joins TRBV7-7 to TRBJ2-5; 7 nucleotides agree with TRBD1. The CDR3 contains 14 residues. Germline values: CDR1 SSHAT, CDR2 FNYEAQ (reference sequence). CDR3 protein: CASSQTGLGETQYF. Here the CDR3 DNA reads TGTGCTAGCAGTCAGACAGGGCTGGGAGAGACCCAGTACTTC.

The V and J genes are TRBV10-3 and TRBJ2-1; D not resolved. In germline, CDR1 is ENHRY, CDR2 SYGVKD. CDR3 length equals 15 residues. The germline V and J ends were trimmed by 3 bases and 6 bases, with 15 bases remaining between them. The CDR3: CAISDPGRFFNEQFF. The CDR3 nucleotides are TGTGCCATCAGTGACCCGGGCCGCTTCTTCAATGAGCAGTTCTTC.

This clone was detected a few times. The rearrangement uses TRBV9 and TRBJ1-1, with 7 bases lining up with TRBD1. Trimming at V came to 0 bases and at J to 0 bases, leaving 2 bases not matched to a gene. Germline CDR1 is SGDLS and CDR2 is YYNGEE. The CDR3 runs to 15 residues. In DNA, the CDR3 is TGTGCCAGCAGCGTAGACAGGGGTATGAACACTGAAGCTTTCTTT. It is translated as CASSVDRGMNTEAFF.

This clone was observed a few times. V and J are TRBV2 and TRBJ2-7, with D hard to call. This CDR3 has 14 amino acids. V was shortened by 1 base and J by 7 bases, with 14 bases between the two germline ends. CDR1 SNHLY and CDR2 FYNNEI come from the germline V gene. In DNA form, the CDR3 reads TGTGCCAGCAGTGAAGGCCTGCAACTCAAAGAGCAGTACTTC. It encodes CASSEGLQLKEQYF.

The genes are TRBV28 and TRBJ1-2; D is possibly TRBD1 (5 bases). CDR1 is MDHEN and CDR2 is SYDVKM in the germline V gene. The V end was cut by 2 bases, the J end by 4 bases, with 8 bases between. This CDR3 is 13 amino acids long. The CDR3 sequence: CASSLGGIYGYTF. In nucleotides, the CDR3 is TGTGCCAGCAGTTTAGGGGGGATCTATGGCTACACCTTC.

This sequence joins TRBV5-6 and TRBJ1-2; TRBD1 is a possible D gene (5 bases). Germline loops: CDR1 SGHDT, CDR2 YYEEEE. The CDR3 spans 13 residues. Trimming left V 0 bases short and J 13 bases short, with 16 bases between. This chain's CDR3 is CASSLVSSPQGTF. The CDR3 bases are TGTGCCAGCAGCTTGGTCAGTTCACCCCAGGGCACCTTC. Drawing the rest from reference TRBV5-6 and TRBJ1-2, the complete variable domain is DAGVTQSPTHLIKTRGQQVTLRCSPKSGHDTVSWYQQALGQGPQFIFQYYEEEERQRGNFPDRFSGHQFPNYSSELNVNALLLGDSALYLCASSLVSSPQGTFGSGTRLTVV.

This clone was seen a handful of times. The rearrangement uses TRBV7-2 and TRBJ1-2; no definite D call. The CDR3 is 15 amino acids. Trimming took off 1 base at V and 3 bases at J, with 12 bases between the two ends. The germline CDR1 and CDR2 sequences are SGHTA and FQGNSA. Here the CDR3 DNA reads TGTGCCAGCAGCTTAGGGGGAGGAGGTGACTATGGCTACACCTTC. This sequence encodes CASSLGGGGDYGYTF.

Only one count was recorded for this clone. DNA for the CDR3: TGTGCCAGCAGCTTCAAAACAGGGGACGGCTACACCTTC. Translating it yields CASSFKTGDGYTF. V is TRBV7-2 and J is TRBJ1-2; 7 bases are shared with TRBD1. After removal of 3 bases from V and 8 bases from J, the junction contained 6 bases not matched to a gene. CDR1 and CDR2 from the germline V gene are SGHTA and FQGNSA. The CDR3 is 13 amino acids.

This sequence joins TRBV6-6 and TRBJ1-2; 11 bases line up with TRBD1. The CDR3 has 15 residues. V was clipped by 4 bases and J by 4 bases; unmatched bases: 5. The germline gives CDR1 MNHNY, CDR2 SVGAGI (reference sequence). As DNA, the CDR3 is TGTGCCAGCAGTTTGGGACAGGGGGTTAGCTATGGCTACACCTTC. Translating it yields CASSLGQGVSYGYTF.

This clone has a count of ten or more. The chain uses TRBV28 and TRBJ1-1, with TRBD1 identical over 8 bases. The CDR3 consists of 17 residues. V gave up 4 bases and J gave up 8 bases; unmatched junction bases: 18. Germline values: CDR1 MDHEN, CDR2 SYDVKM. The CDR3 is CASSYPGTGPDYSEAFF. DNA for the CDR3: TGTGCCAGCAGTTATCCCGGGACAGGTCCAGACTACTCCGAAGCTTTCTTT.

The J gene is TRBJ2-2, the V gene TRBV19; no clear D gene. The V end was cut by 7 bases, the J end by 0 bases, with 12 bases between. The V gene's germline CDR1 is LNHDA and CDR2 SQIVND (reference sequence). The CDR3 loop spans 15 amino acids. Here the CDR3 reads CASIHRHANTGELFF. The CDR3 bases are TGTGCCAGTATCCATAGACACGCGAACACCGGGGAGCTGTTTTTT.

This clone has a single count. This chain uses TRBV7-9 with TRBJ1-2; 7 bases match TRBD1. The CDR3 totals 14 residues. Losses at the gene ends were 7 bases for V and 5 bases for J; bases not matched to a gene: 10. In germline, CDR1 is SEHNR, CDR2 FQNEAQ (reference sequence). In DNA form, the CDR3 reads TGTGCCAGCACCCCGACCGGGACAGATTATGGCTACACCTTC. This codes for CASTPTGTDYGYTF.

The J gene is TRBJ1-5, the V gene TRBV27, with 10 bases aligning to TRBD1. Germline V gene lookup returns CDR1 MNHEY and CDR2 SMNVEV (reference sequence). The CDR3 is 17 amino acids. Trimming at V came to 4 bases and at J to 1 base, leaving 7 bases not matched to a gene. The DNA for the CDR3 is TGTGCCAGCAGTTCCCACAGACAGGGGGCGAGCAATCAGCCCCAGCATTTT. As protein: CASSSHRQGASNQPQHF.

This chain links TRBV7-2 with TRBJ2-2; 14 bases align to TRBD2. V dropped 5 bases and J dropped 7; count of bases not matched to a gene: 6. The germline CDR1 and CDR2 sequences are SGHTA and FQGNSA. This CDR3 region has 16 residues. In DNA, the CDR3 is TGTGCCAGCAGCCGCGGACTAGCGGGAGGATTCGGGGAGCTGTTTTTT. This sequence encodes CASSRGLAGGFGELFF.

The genes are TRBV4-3 and TRBJ1-3; possibly TRBD1 for D (5 bases). Per germline, CDR1 LGHNA and CDR2 YSLEER. The CDR3 has 16 amino acids. Between the trimmed V and J ends, which lost 4 bases and 2 bases, there was a span of 15 bases. The chain's CDR3 is CASSLASRGTGNTIYF. Written as DNA, the CDR3 is TGCGCCAGCAGCCTCGCTTCGCGGGGGACTGGAAACACCATATATTTT.

The CDR3 here is CASSSGLAGEDEQYF. The DNA for the CDR3 is TGTGCCAGCAGCTCGGGACTAGCGGGAGAAGACGAGCAGTACTTC. This chain links TRBV7-2 with TRBJ2-7; TRBD2 aligns across 14 bases. Germline V gene sequence: CDR1 SGHTA, CDR2 FQGNSA. V shed 4 bases and J 5 bases; nucleotides not matched to a gene: 4. The CDR3 has 15 residues.

The CDR3 here is CASSFLQRGSGETQYF. The CDR3 DNA sequence: TGCGCCAGCAGCTTTTTGCAGCGGGGTTCGGGGGAGACCCAGTACTTC. The chain links TRBV5-1 to TRBJ2-5; 7 nucleotides align to TRBD2. Germline V gene data show CDR1 as SGHRS and CDR2 as YFSETQ. This CDR3 has 16 amino acids. V lost 2 bases, J lost 5 bases, and 12 bases stayed unmatched. The whole variable domain, remainder taken from reference TRBV5-1 and TRBJ2-5, is KAGVTQTPRYLIKTRGQQVTLSCSPISGHRSVSWYQQTPGQGLQFLFEYFSETQRNKGNFPGRFSGRQFSNSRSEMNVSTLELGDSALYLCASSFLQRGSGETQYFGPGTRLLVL.

This clone was counted a few times. The J gene is TRBJ1-6, the V gene TRBV7-2; unclear D gene. CDR1 and CDR2 (germline): SGHTA, FQGNSA. V lost 1 base and J lost 10, with 11 bases in between. This CDR3 comprises 14 residues. The CDR3 here is CASSLGAGASPLHF. DNA of the CDR3: TGTGCCAGCAGCTTAGGTGCGGGTGCGTCACCCCTCCACTTT.

The chain uses TRBV19 and TRBJ2-3; 8 bases fit TRBD2. The CDR3 is made up of 14 amino acids. Germline loops: CDR1 LNHDA, CDR2 SQIVND (reference sequence). Trimming removed 3 bases from V and 4 bases from J; junction bases left unmatched: 3. CDR3 loop: CASSMVAGSDTQYF. CDR3 sequence (DNA): TGTGCCAGTAGTATGGTAGCGGGATCAGATACGCAGTATTTT.

The rearrangement links TRBV5-5 to TRBJ2-6, with a tentative D call TRBD1 (6 bases). CDR1 is SGHKS, CDR2 YYEKEE, per germline (reference sequence). Trimming cost V 4 bases and J 0 bases, with 20 bases left between them. CDR3 length: 19 amino acids. The CDR3 sequence is CASSPRDRSLLSGANVLTF. As DNA, the CDR3 is TGTGCCAGCAGCCCTAGAGACAGGAGCCTCCTCTCTGGGGCCAACGTCCTGACTTTC. Complete variable domain (other parts from reference TRBV5-5 and TRBJ2-6): DAGVTQSPTHLIKTRGQQVTLRCSPISGHKSVSWYQQVLGQGPQFIFQYYEKEERGRGNFPDRFSARQFPNYSSELNVNALLLGDSALYLCASSPRDRSLLSGANVLTFGAGSRLTVL.

J is TRBJ2-3 and V is TRBV25-1, with D possibly TRBD2 on 6 matching bases. The germline V and J ends were trimmed by 1 base and 2 bases, with 13 bases remaining between them. Germline V gene sequence: CDR1 MGHDK, CDR2 SYGVNS. CDR3 size: 16 residues. The CDR3 region is CASSELARTNTDTQYF. CDR3 nucleotides: TGTGCCAGCAGTGAATTGGCGAGGACTAACACAGATACGCAGTATTTT. Complete variable domain (other parts from reference TRBV25-1 and TRBJ2-3): EADIYQTPRYLVIGTGKKITLECSQTMGHDKMYWYQQDPGMELHLIHYSYGVNSTEKGDLSSESTVSRIRTEHFPLTLESARPSHTSQYLCASSELARTNTDTQYFGPGTRLTVL.